These 7 T cell receptor beta chains were all obtained from the same sample, sequenced in a study of blood T cell repertoires in COVID-19. TCRdb's table, derived via immunoSEQ multiplex PCR, lists solely in-frame clones and lacks some. The repertoire consists of around 250,000 clones, with roughly 80% occurring once and the leading ten covering around 3.6%. Material for sequencing was PBMCs or T cells enriched from blood (not recorded which). These receptors all stem from a man aged 45-65 years who had recovered from COVID-19.

J is TRBJ1-2 and V is TRBV6-5; 8 bases line up with TRBD1. V lost 9 bases to trimming and J lost 2 bases; unmatched junction nucleotides: 2. CDR1 MNHEY and CDR2 SVGAGI come from the germline V gene. The CDR3 has 12 amino acids. The CDR3 here is CASRTGNYGYTF. Written as DNA, the CDR3 is TGTGCCAGTCGGACAGGGAACTATGGCTACACCTTC.

In nucleotides, the CDR3 is TGTGCCATCAGGGGGGACAACTCTGGAAACACCATATATTTT. It yields the protein CAIRGDNSGNTIYF. This sequence joins TRBV10-3 and TRBJ1-3; tentative D call: TRBD1 (6 bases). Germline values: CDR1 ENHRY, CDR2 SYGVKD. The V end was cut by 6 bases, the J end by 0 bases, with 9 bases between. The CDR3 sequence is 14 residues long.

This clone was observed once. This chain uses TRBV3-1 (or the pseudogene TRBV3-2) with TRBJ2-3, with TRBD1 as a possible D gene (6 bases). This CDR3 has 15 amino acids. Germline CDR1 is LGHDT and CDR2 is YNNKEL (reference sequence). The ends were cut back, 4 bases at V and 4 bases at J, with 15 bases in the middle. The CDR3 DNA is TGTGCCAGCAGCCGGGGGCGGGTGGGCCCAGATACGCAGTATTTT. It specifies CASSRGRVGPDTQYF.

The CDR3 loop is CASSLSGTSKRVFF. The CDR3 nucleotides are TGTGCCAGCAGTTTGTCCGGGACATCAAAACGGGTGTTTTTT. The rearrangement uses TRBV28 and TRBJ1-4; D is perhaps TRBD1 (6 bases). The CDR3 is 14 amino acids. The V gene lost 3 bases and the J gene lost 15 bases, with 20 bases spanning the gap. Germline V gene lookup returns CDR1 MDHEN and CDR2 SYDVKM.

J is TRBJ2-5 and V is TRBV5-4; tentatively, D is TRBD1 (7 bases). V was pared by 3 bases and J by 3 bases, with 15 bases between. Germline CDR1 is SGHNT and CDR2 is YYREEE (reference sequence). The CDR3 totals 15 residues. CDR3 protein: CASSYGGTVKETQYF. The CDR3 DNA reads as TGTGCCAGCAGCTACGGCGGGACAGTAAAAGAGACCCAGTACTTC.

The chain has TRBV5-1 and TRBJ2-1; 7 bases map to TRBD1. The CDR3 runs 15 residues. Per germline, CDR1 SGHRS and CDR2 YFSETQ. V lost 4 bases to trimming and J lost 0 bases; unmatched junction nucleotides: 4. The CDR3 reads CASSQTGSSYNEQFF. DNA for the CDR3: TGCGCCAGCAGCCAGACAGGGAGCTCCTACAATGAGCAGTTCTTC. The full variable domain, rest sourced from reference TRBV5-1 and TRBJ2-1, is KAGVTQTPRYLIKTRGQQVTLSCSPISGHRSVSWYQQTPGQGLQFLFEYFSETQRNKGNFPGRFSGRQFSNSRSEMNVSTLELGDSALYLCASSQTGSSYNEQFFGPGTRLTVL.

CDR3 nucleotide sequence: TGTGCCAGCTCACTCCCACAGAACCTGAACACTGAAGCTTTCTTT. Encoded protein: CASSLPQNLNTEAFF. The V gene is TRBV18, the J gene TRBJ1-1, with D unresolved. Germline-derived CDR1 and CDR2 are KGHSH and LQKENI. The germline V and J ends were trimmed by 4 bases and 0 bases, with 12 bases remaining between them. The CDR3 spans 15 residues.